This T cell receptor beta chain stems from a study of blood T cell repertoires in COVID-19. About the study: COVID-19 samples collected from the United States, Italy and Spain covered acute and convalescent phases. The analysed material was cDNA or gDNA that came from T cells, B-cell-depleted T cells, or PBMCs.

Original processing methods: Estimation of nucleated cell counts relied on the amplification of reference gene primers. Repertoires were generated with immunoSEQ multiplex PCR, while TCRdb's copy carries only in-frame clones and drops some. V and J calls and clone size are copied from that table; D and trimming were computed from the DNA. The data contain approximately 80,000 clones, around 80% of them singletons. This CDR3 comprises 14 residues. The germline gives CDR1 SGHDN, CDR2 FVKESK. With V trimmed by 2 bases and J by 8 bases, 5 bases remained unmatched. Sequencing used peripheral blood. This chain connects TRBV14 to TRBJ2-4; TRBD1 aligns across 8 bases. This sequence originates from a man aged 55-75 years with acute or convalescent COVID-19. CDR3 region: CASSQLQGVDIQYF. The CDR3 bases are TGTGCCAGCAGCCAACTACAGGGGGTAGACATTCAGTACTTC.